Sequencing of this TCR beta chain was carried out in a study of blood T cell repertoires in COVID-19. CDR3 length equals 13 residues. Trimming cost V 4 bases and J 3 bases, with 9 bases left between them. Using immunoSEQ multiplex PCR, the repertoire was profiled, and TCRdb retains in-frame clones only, with some absent. The sample has 320,000 or so clones, roughly 87% seen once. Participants reported their clinical history, and cohort assignment relied on those reports. The sequence came from a woman aged 25 to 39 who had recovered from COVID-19. The specimen was PBMCs or T cells enriched from blood (not recorded which). The V call is TRBV12-3 or TRBV12-4, the J call TRBJ1-2; D unclear. DNA for the CDR3: TGTGCCAGCAGTTCTGGCAGGCACTATGGCTACACCTTC. Protein sequence: CASSSGRHYGYTF.